This T cell receptor beta chain is drawn from a study of patients and donors after allogeneic stem cell transplantation. The trim removed 6 bases at V and 12 bases at J, leaving 8 bases unmatched. Per the germline V gene, CDR1 is KGHSH and CDR2 is LQKENI. The CDR3 is 13 residues long. TCRdb passed the RT-PCR reads through MiXCR, listing each CDR3 protein once. Of over 150,000 distinct CDR3 sequences listed, 30% are singletons. The source is a human donor who was either an allogeneic HSCT recipient or a stem cell or donor lymphocyte infusion donor (not recorded which). It is not recorded whose cells these are; they may come from a transplant donor. Sequencing was done on a sample of blood, either unsorted or a sorted T cell fraction (not recorded which). The rearrangement links TRBV18 to TRBJ2-6, with 7 bases that match TRBD1. In DNA, the CDR3 is TGTGCCAGCTCCCCGGGACAGAGTGTCGTCCTGACTTTC. Encoded protein: CASSPGQSVVLTF.